The 10 T cell receptor beta chains below come from one sample, sequenced in a study of blood T cells in healthy people across ages. Alongside a J-beta primer mix, a sample-barcoded 5' primer served in a second PCR lasting about 7 to 12 cycles. TCRdb fed the 5' RACE reads into MiXCR, producing one record per CDR3 protein. This sample carries around 780,000 distinct CDR3 sequences, roughly 50% of them seen once, and the ten largest clones take 20% to 30%. The sequenced sample consisted of blood. The receptors were sampled from a man aged 40-55 years in good health.

The chain combines TRBV5-6 with TRBJ1-2; a weak D match, TRBD1 (5 bases). Germline values: CDR1 SGHDT, CDR2 YYEEEE. Trimming took off 0 bases at V and 5 bases at J, with 14 bases between the two ends. The CDR3 consists of 15 residues. As DNA, the CDR3 is TGTGCCAGCAGCTTGGCGGGGTCAGGGCCTTATGGCTACACCTTC. As protein: CASSLAGSGPYGYTF.

This clonotype has a handful of counts. The CDR3 reads CASSFNPPEANTGELFF. The CDR3 DNA follows: TGTGCCAGCAGTTTTAATCCCCCGGAGGCGAACACCGGGGAGCTGTTTTTT. V is TRBV28 and J is TRBJ2-2; a possible D gene is TRBD2 (5 bases). The CDR3 is made up of 17 amino acids. Germline loops: CDR1 MDHEN, CDR2 SYDVKM. Between the trimmed V and J ends, which lost 3 bases and 0 bases, there was a span of 14 bases.

The chain links TRBV7-2 to TRBJ1-2; TRBD1 aligns across 9 bases. V lost 3 bases to trimming and J lost 2 bases; unmatched junction nucleotides: 4. The CDR3 spans 15 residues. Per the germline V gene, CDR1 is SGHTA and CDR2 is FQGNSA. Here the CDR3 reads CASSFPGQGNYGYTF. The CDR3 coding sequence is TGTGCCAGCAGCTTTCCGGGACAGGGAAACTATGGCTACACCTTC.

This clonotype came up a few times. The chain links TRBV27 to TRBJ1-6, with D hard to call. The V gene lost 8 bases and the J gene lost 5 bases, with 4 bases spanning the gap. Germline V gives CDR1 MNHEY, CDR2 SMNVEV (reference sequence). The CDR3 length is 11 residues. The CDR3 loop reads CASRNNSPLHF. CDR3 nucleotide sequence: TGTGCCAGCCGGAATAATTCACCCCTCCACTTT.

This clonotype has more than one count but fewer than ten. This chain links TRBV4-3 with TRBJ2-2; TRBD1 might be the D (5 bases). The germline V and J ends were trimmed by 0 bases and 6 bases, with 20 bases remaining between them. Per germline, CDR1 LGHNA and CDR2 YSLEER. This CDR3 spans 18 amino acids. CDR3 residues: CASSQDWAGRLVAGELFF. The CDR3 region has the DNA TGCGCCAGCAGCCAAGATTGGGCAGGGCGATTAGTCGCCGGGGAGCTGTTTTTT.

This clonotype was counted between two and nine times. This sequence joins TRBV5-1 and TRBJ1-4, with TRBD1 as a possible D gene (5 bases). V lost 4 bases and J lost 2, with 9 bases in between. There are 14 residues in the CDR3. Germline assignment: CDR1 SGHRS and CDR2 YFSETQ. The DNA of the CDR3 is TGCGCCAGCAGCCAGGGCCTTACTAATGAAAAACTGTTTTTT. Protein: CASSQGLTNEKLFF.

As regards this clonotype: Sequence at one end of the junction differs from germline and may be a read error. The chain carries TRBV28 and TRBJ2-4; D gene uncertain. The germline V gene has CDR1 MDHEN and CDR2 SYDVKM. This CDR3 region has 17 residues. CDR3 DNA: TGTGCCAACAGTTCGCCCGGCGCGGTGCTAGCCAAAAACATTCAGTACTTC. It codes for CANSSPGAVLAKNIQYF.

This sequence joins TRBV7-3 and TRBJ2-7, with TRBD1 matching over 7 bases. J gave up 2 bases and V 5 bases, and 12 bases lay outside the gene matches. The V gene's germline CDR1 is SGHTA and CDR2 FQGTGA. The CDR3 is made up of 16 amino acids. The CDR3 spells CASSLTGTVDTYEQYF. The CDR3 nucleotides read TGTGCCAGCAGCCTCACCGGGACAGTGGACACCTACGAGCAGTACTTC.

This clonotype turned up a few times. The chain joins TRBV27 to TRBJ1-2; 9 bases align to TRBD1. Germline V gene lookup returns CDR1 MNHEY and CDR2 SMNVEV (reference sequence). CDR3 length: 12 amino acids. The trim removed 10 bases at V and 4 bases at J, leaving 4 bases unmatched. The CDR3, as DNA: TGTGCCACCCTGACAGGGGGCTATGGCTACACCTTC. Its protein is CATLTGGYGYTF.

The V and J genes are TRBV28 and TRBJ2-4; D possibly uses TRBD1 or TRBD2 (5 bases each). CDR1 MDHEN and CDR2 SYDVKM come from the germline V gene. The V and J ends lost 1 base and 9 bases respectively, with 19 bases between them. The CDR3 has 16 amino acids. CDR3 bases: TGTGCCAGCAGTTTATCCCAGACGGGACGTTTCGCCATTCAGTACTTC. The encoded protein is CASSLSQTGRFAIQYF.